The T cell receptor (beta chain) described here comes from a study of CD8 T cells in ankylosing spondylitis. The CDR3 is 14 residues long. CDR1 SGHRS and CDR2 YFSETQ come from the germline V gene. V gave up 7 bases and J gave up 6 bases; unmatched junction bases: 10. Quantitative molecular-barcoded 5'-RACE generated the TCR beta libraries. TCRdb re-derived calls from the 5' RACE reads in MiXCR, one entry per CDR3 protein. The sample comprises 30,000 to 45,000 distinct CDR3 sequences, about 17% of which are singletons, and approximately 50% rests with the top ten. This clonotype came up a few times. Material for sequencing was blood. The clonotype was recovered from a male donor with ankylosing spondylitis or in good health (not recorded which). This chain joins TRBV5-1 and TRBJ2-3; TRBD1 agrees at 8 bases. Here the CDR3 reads CASSGQGPRDTQYF. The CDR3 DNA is TGCGCCAGCTCAGGACAGGGCCCTCGGGATACGCAGTATTTT.